This T cell receptor beta chain was captured by sequencing in a study of T cell responses to AZD1222 COVID-19 vaccine. Regarding the study as a whole: It was only after the peak T cell response that any repertoires were sampled. Spike-specific TCR breadth and depth went up after people got two AZD1222 doses.

In regard to this clone: The antigen remains unidentified.

Measured with immunoSEQ multiplex PCR; TCRdb has only the in-frame clones, and not every one. The table records more than 95,000 clones, around 90% of them present only once. This sequence was found in an adult in good health. The sequencing used peripheral blood, collected on day 0 of AZD1222 vaccination.

DNA for the CDR3: TGTGCCAGTCTTTCTTCGGGACTAGGACTAAACAATGAGCAGTTCTTC. Protein: CASLSSGLGLNNEQFF. The J gene is TRBJ2-1, the V gene TRBV28, with 8 bases matching TRBD2. Germline loops: CDR1 MDHEN, CDR2 SYDVKM. After removal of 9 bases from V and 5 bases from J, the junction contained 15 bases not matched to a gene. The CDR3 has 16 residues.